Given below is one TCR beta chain in context. Its antigen remains unidentified. The data belong to a study of radiation and T cells in renal cell carcinoma. The ends were cut back, 2 bases at V and 3 bases at J, with 8 bases in the middle. The germline gives CDR1 MNHEY, CDR2 SVGAGI. The CDR3 covers 13 residues. Indicated time point: baseline pretreatment blood. Treatment in this sample: 15 Gy SBRT to primary tumor, nephrectomy 4 weeks later. Serial blood draws occurred at baseline and 2 and 4 weeks post-SBRT. TCRdb's table, derived via immunoSEQ multiplex PCR, lists solely in-frame clones and lacks some. Of some 100,000 clones detected, about 79% appear once; the ten largest clones hold roughly 7%. Study findings and constraints: In blood, top tumor clones expanded by 2 weeks, shrinking by 4.

The chain combines TRBV6-5 with TRBJ2-7; D not resolved. This TCR was sampled from a man aged 60 to 69 with renal cell carcinoma. The source material was blood, sampled from a patient whose treatment included radiotherapy and nephrectomy. The CDR3 DNA follows: TGTGCCAGCAGTTACAACAGACTCTACGAGCAGTACTTC. This codes for CASSYNRLYEQYF.